A selection of T cell receptor beta chains follows, all from one sample in a study of Tregs in tolerant kidney transplant recipients. Profiling relied on immunoSEQ multiplex PCR, and the TCRdb table lists in-frame clones only, not all of them. The sample lists 110,000 or so clones; 90% were seen once. The sample was CD4+ T cells from blood, taken before the transplant. The receptors were sampled from a human donor who received a combined kidney and bone marrow transplant. Both conserved end residues are part of each CDR3. A D gene is named only where the DNA matches it firmly. Expanded clones are given a class, and other clones once, few, many or no size at all.

.	TRBJ2-1	TRBV7-2	.	TGTGCCAGCAGCGAGCGGGTCAGCTCCTACAATGAGCAGTTCTTC	CASSERVSSYNEQFF
.	TRBJ2-7	TRBV27	.	TGTGCCAGCAAGGGGTGGGCAGGGGCTTGGGAGCAGTACTTC	CASKGWAGAWEQYF
.	TRBJ2-2	TRBV11-2	TRBD1	TGTGCCAGCAGCTTAGGACGGACAGGCGGGGAGCTGTTTTTT	CASSLGRTGGELFF
.	TRBJ1-1	TRBV28	.	TGTGCCAGCAGTGCCGGGACAATGAACACTGAAGCTTTCTTT	CASSAGTMNTEAFF
.	TRBJ1-5	TRBV2	TRBD1	TGTGCCAGCAGTTTGACAGGGGGCGCGGCGCAGCCCCAGCATTTT	CASSLTGGAAQPQHF
.	TRBJ1-5	TRBV7-2	.	TGTGCCAGCAGCTTAGAGTCTCAGTATAATCAGCCCCAGCATTTT	CASSLESQYNQPQHF
.	TRBJ2-7	TRBV5-1	TRBD1	TGCGCCAGCAGCTTGGGGGACAGGGGATACGAGCAGTACTTC	CASSLGDRGYEQYF
.	TRBJ2-7	TRBV11-2	.	TGTGCCAGCAGCTGGAGCACCTACGAGCAGTACTTC	CASSWSTYEQYF
.	TRBJ1-6	TRBV7-6	TRBD1	TGTGCCAGCAGCTCACAGACAGGGAGCAATTCACCCCTCCACTTT	CASSSQTGSNSPLHF
.	TRBJ1-1	TRBV6-1	.	TGTGCCAGCAGTGAAGCTGGGGCAGGGTACGGCACTGAAGCTTTCTTT	CASSEAGAGYGTEAFF
once	TRBJ2-5	TRBV5-1	TRBD2	TGCGCCAGCAGCTCAGGACTAGCGGGGAGGCAAGAGACCCAGTACTTC	CASSSGLAGRQETQYF
few	TRBJ1-5	TRBV28	.	TGTGCCAGCAGTTTTTACTACAGCAATCAGCCCCAGCATTTT	CASSFYYSNQPQHF
.	TRBJ2-7	TRBV25-1	.	TGTGCCAGCAGTGAGGGGCAGGGACTGGGGTCCTACGAGCAGTACTTC	CASSEGQGLGSYEQYF
.	TRBJ1-5	TRBV7-4	.	TGTGCCAGCAGCTTAGACGCCCCCGAGAAGCCCCAGCATTTT	CASSLDAPEKPQHF
.	TRBJ2-3	TRBV7-2	TRBD2	TGTGCCAGCAGCCTGCGGGGGGCGGGCACAGATACGCAGTATTTT	CASSLRGAGTDTQYF
.	TRBJ1-2	TRBV27	TRBD1	TGTGCCAGCAGTCTTACAGGGGGGTTAGGCTACACCTTC	CASSLTGGLGYTF
.	TRBJ1-2	TRBV5-1	TRBD1	TGCGCCAGCAGCTTCCTTGACAGGGGCTATGGCTACACCTTC	CASSFLDRGYGYTF
.	TRBJ1-1	TRBV7-8	TRBD1	TGTGCCAGCAGTCGGACACCGGGACAGGGAAACACTGAAGCTTTCTTT	CASSRTPGQGNTEAFF
.	TRBJ1-1	TRBV29-1	.	TGCAGCTCCAAAGCCCAGGGGCTCACTGAAGCTTTCTTT	CSSKAQGLTEAFF
.	TRBJ1-1	TRBV15	.	TGTGCCACCAGCAGGGATACTCGGGGGACTGAAGCTTTCTTT	CATSRDTRGTEAFF
.	TRBJ2-7	TRBV7-8	TRBD1	TGTGCCAGCAGCCGGACAGGGGGCTTGTCGCGAACCTACGAGCAGTACTTC	CASSRTGGLSRTYEQYF
.	TRBJ2-4	TRBV5-1	TRBD2	TGCGCCAGCAGCCCGCGGGAGGGGGCAGCCAAAAACATTCAGTACTTC	CASSPREGAAKNIQYF
.	TRBJ1-1	TRBV29-1	TRBD1	TGCAGCGGCGGACAGGGGGCGCGTACTGAAGCTTTCTTT	CSGGQGARTEAFF
.	TRBJ1-2	TRBV7-9	.	TGTGCCAGCAGACCCAACAGGGAACGATATGGCTACACCTTC	CASRPNRERYGYTF
.	TRBJ1-5	TRBV6-4	.	TGTGCCAGCAGTGACTCAAAGGGGAATCAGCCCCAGCATTTT	CASSDSKGNQPQHF
.	TRBJ1-1	TRBV27	.	TGTGCCAGCAGTTCCTCTGTAGGAGTCACTGAAGCTTTCTTT	CASSSSVGVTEAFF
.	TRBJ2-2	TRBV5-4	.	TGTGCCAGCAGCGCCAGGTCCGGGGAGCTGTTTTTT	CASSARSGELFF
.	TRBJ2-5	TRBV6-5	.	TGTGCCAGCCTCTCCGCGGTTGGAGTCGAAGAGACCCAGTACTTC	CASLSAVGVEETQYF
.	TRBJ2-7	TRBV11-2	TRBD1	TGTGCCAGCAGCTTAGCCAGGGGGCGCCCCTACGAGCAGTACTTC	CASSLARGRPYEQYF
.	TRBJ2-1	TRBV27	.	TGTGCCAGCAGTCCCCTCTCCTACAATGAGCAGTTCTTC	CASSPLSYNEQFF
once	TRBJ1-3	TRBV7-2	.	TGTGCCAGCAGCGCGTCACCCAGGCGAACCATATATTTT	CASSASPRRTIYF
.	TRBJ2-5	TRBV30	TRBD2	TGTGCCTGGAGCCCCGGGACTAGCGGGAGGGCTCCAGAGACCCAGTACTTC	CAWSPGTSGRAPETQYF
.	TRBJ1-5	TRBV30	TRBD1	TGTGCCTGGAAGACAGGGGACTATAGCAATCAGCCCCAGCATTTT	CAWKTGDYSNQPQHF
.	TRBJ2-1	TRBV2	.	TGTGCCAGCAGGTCGGGGAGGGGGATTGGTGGCAATGAGCAGTTCTTC	CASRSGRGIGGNEQFF
.	TRBJ1-1	TRBV7-2	.	TGTGCCAGCAGCTTAGGGAGGAACACTGAAGCTTTCTTT	CASSLGRNTEAFF
.	TRBJ1-1	TRBV6-5	.	TGTGCCAGCAATTGGGAGGGGCAGCGGCCTTTCTTT	CASNWEGQRPFF
.	TRBJ1-2	TRBV6-5	.	TGTGCCAGCACCAGGCCGAGGGAGGACGGCTACACCTTC	CASTRPREDGYTF
.	TRBJ1-1	TRBV6-5	TRBD1	TGTGCCACCATCATGGGGACAGGGAACACTGAAGCTTTCTTT	CATIMGTGNTEAFF
.	TRBJ1-2	TRBV4-3	TRBD1	TGCGCCAGCAGCCATACACAGGGGTTTGGCTACACCTTC	CASSHTQGFGYTF
.	TRBJ2-2	TRBV6-6	TRBD1	TGTGCCAGCAGTTACTCAGGGGGCGCGAACACCGGGGAGCTGTTTTTT	CASSYSGGANTGELFF
.	TRBJ2-1	TRBV27	TRBD1	TGTGCCAGCAGTTTTGGGACAGTGAGAGAGCAGTTCTTC	CASSFGTVREQFF
few	TRBJ1-1	TRBV6-5	.	TGTGCCAGCAGCCGACTGTTGAACACTGAAGCTTTCTTT	CASSRLLNTEAFF
.	TRBJ2-1	TRBV29-1	TRBD2	TGCAGCGTTGAAGTAGCAGCGGGGGCTTTCTACAATGAGCAGTTCTTC	CSVEVAAGAFYNEQFF
.	TRBJ1-1	TRBV19	TRBD1	TGTGCCAGTACCATACTGACAGGGGTGAACACTGAAGCTTTCTTT	CASTILTGVNTEAFF
.	TRBJ2-3	TRBV5-1	.	TGCGCCAGCAGCCGGGGTGGGCCCGATACGCAGTATTTT	CASSRGGPDTQYF
.	TRBJ1-4	TRBV19	.	TGTGCCAGTAGTATCGGTGGAAAACTGTTTTTT	CASSIGGKLFF
.	TRBJ2-7	TRBV28	TRBD1	TGTGCCAGCAGTCTCATCGACGGGGGGACAGGGGGCTACGAGCAGTACTTC	CASSLIDGGTGGYEQYF
.	TRBJ1-1	TRBV5-1	TRBD1	TGCGCCAGCAGCCCAACAGGGGTTGAAGCTTTCTTT	CASSPTGVEAFF
.	TRBJ2-1	TRBV5-1	TRBD2	TGCGCCAGCAGCTCCAACAGCGGGAGTGGCAATGAGCAGTTCTTC	CASSSNSGSGNEQFF
.	TRBJ1-2	TRBV9	.	TGTGCCAGCAGCGTTGGGGGGGCCCCTGGTGGCTACACCTTC	CASSVGGAPGGYTF
.	TRBJ2-3	TRBV7-2	.	TGTGCCAGCAGCCCGAGTTGGGGGGGCACAGATACGCAGTATTTT	CASSPSWGGTDTQYF
.	TRBJ1-1	TRBV7-9	TRBD1	TGTGCCAGCAGCCGGAATTGGGACAGCGAAGCTTTCTTT	CASSRNWDSEAFF